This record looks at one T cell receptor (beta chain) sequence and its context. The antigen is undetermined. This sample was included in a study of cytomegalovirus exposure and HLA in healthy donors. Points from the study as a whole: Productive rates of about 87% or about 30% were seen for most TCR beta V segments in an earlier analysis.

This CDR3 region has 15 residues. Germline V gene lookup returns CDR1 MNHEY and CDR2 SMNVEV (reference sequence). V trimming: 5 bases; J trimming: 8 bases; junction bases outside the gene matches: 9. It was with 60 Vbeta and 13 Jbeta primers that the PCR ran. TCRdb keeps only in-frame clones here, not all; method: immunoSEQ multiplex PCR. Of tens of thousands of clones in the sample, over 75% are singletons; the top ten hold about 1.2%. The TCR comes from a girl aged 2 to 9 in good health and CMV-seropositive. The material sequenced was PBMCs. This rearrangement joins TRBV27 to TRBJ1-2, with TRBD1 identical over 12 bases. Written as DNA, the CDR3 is TGTGCCAGCAGTCCCTCGGGACAGGGGGCGTCGGGCTACACCTTC. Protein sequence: CASSPSGQGASGYTF.